These 13 T cell receptor beta chains were all obtained from the same sample, sequenced in a study of cytomegalovirus exposure and HLA in healthy donors. The PCR used 60 Vbeta and 13 Jbeta primers. The assay was immunoSEQ multiplex PCR, and TCRdb's table has in-frame clones only and misses some. Its table records roughly 80,000 clones. Sequences were obtained from PBMCs. All receptors derive from a woman between 25 and 40 years old in good health and CMV-seronegative.

Turning to this clone: One end of the junction does not line up with germline, which may come from a read error. The chain uses TRBV30 and TRBJ2-5, with 10 bases lining up with TRBD2. Germline V CDR1 and CDR2: GTSNPN, SVGIG (reference sequence). The CDR3 consists of 15 residues. The CDR3 DNA reads TGTGCCGGGAGGCCAGGACTAGCGGACCAAGAGACCCAGTACTTC. This codes for CAGRPGLADQETQYF.

This chain uses TRBV18 with TRBJ1-2; TRBD1 might be the D (6 bases). V was cut by 2 bases and J by 0 bases, with 10 bases left in between. The CDR3 consists of 15 residues. The germline V gene encodes CDR1 KGHSH and CDR2 LQKENI. CDR3: CASSPMDRANYGYTF. For the CDR3, the DNA is TGTGCCAGCTCACCAATGGACAGAGCTAACTATGGCTACACCTTC.

The chain links TRBV19 to TRBJ1-4; D may be TRBD1 (6 bases). V dropped 7 bases and J dropped 7 bases, with 13 bases sitting between them. Germline V CDR1 and CDR2: LNHDA, SQIVND (reference sequence). This CDR3 is built from 13 residues. The CDR3 nucleotides read TGTGCCAGTACATATGAAGGGGGTGAAAAACTGTTTTTT. It is translated as CASTYEGGEKLFF. Full variable domain (remainder filled in from reference TRBV19 and TRBJ1-4): DGGITQSPKYLFRKEGQNVTLSCEQNLNHDAMYWYRQDPGQGLRLIYYSQIVNDFQKGDIAEGYSVSREKKESFPLTVTSAQKNPTAFYLCASTYEGGEKLFFGSGTQLSVL.

The CDR3 nucleotides are TGTGCCAGTAGTATAGCCCGACTAGCGGGAGGGTCTAGGAATGAGCAGTTCTTC. This encodes CASSIARLAGGSRNEQFF. The rearrangement links TRBV19 to TRBJ2-1; 14 bases fit TRBD2. Trimming cost V 1 base and J 7 bases; bases outside gene matches: 9. This CDR3 has 18 residues. Germline V lookup: CDR1 LNHDA, CDR2 SQIVND (reference sequence).

This chain links TRBV9 with TRBJ2-3; 8 positions agree with TRBD1. The CDR3 is 15 amino acids. V shed 4 bases and J 0 bases; nucleotides not matched to a gene: 4. The germline CDR1 and CDR2 sequences are SGDLS and YYNGEE. The CDR3 is CASSSGDRSTDTQYF. CDR3 bases: TGTGCCAGCAGCTCCGGGGACAGGAGCACAGATACGCAGTATTTT.

This chain joins TRBV19 and TRBJ2-7; 7 bases fit TRBD2. Unmatched junction bases numbered 3, after V lost 3 bases and J lost 4 bases. Germline V CDR1 and CDR2: LNHDA, SQIVND (reference sequence). The CDR3 totals 13 residues. The CDR3 region is CASSIGEGYEQYF. In nucleotides, the CDR3 is TGTGCCAGTAGTATCGGGGAGGGGTACGAGCAGTACTTC.

The chain carries TRBV5-4 and TRBJ1-3; a possible D gene is TRBD1 (5 bases). Germline V gives CDR1 SGHNT, CDR2 YYREEE (reference sequence). The V end was cut by 0 bases, the J end by 16 bases, with 20 bases between. This CDR3 is 14 amino acids long. The chain's CDR3 is CASSLEPDRAVEYF. CDR3 DNA: TGTGCCAGCAGCTTGGAGCCAGACAGAGCTGTAGAGTATTTT.

The V and J genes are TRBV29-1 and TRBJ2-1, with 8 bases identical to TRBD2. The CDR3 has 13 amino acids. Losses at the gene ends were 7 bases for V and 5 bases for J; bases not matched to a gene: 7. CDR1 and CDR2 (germline): SQVTM, ANQGSEA. The CDR3 loop is CSAILADDNEQFF. Here the CDR3 DNA reads TGCAGCGCAATACTAGCGGATGACAATGAGCAGTTCTTC.

The V gene is TRBV7-2, the J gene TRBJ1-4, with 11 positions matching TRBD1. V shed 5 bases, J shed 6 bases, and the junction held 2 bases outside the gene matches. CDR1 is SGHTA and CDR2 is FQGNSA in the germline V gene. This CDR3 has 14 amino acids. CDR3 nucleotides: TGTGCCAGCAGCGCGGGACAGGGGGATGAAAAACTGTTTTTT. Its protein product is CASSAGQGDEKLFF.

The chain carries TRBV5-1 and TRBJ2-7; TRBD1 might be the D (5 bases). Trimming removed 1 base from V and 3 bases from J, with 11 bases in between. Germline V lookup: CDR1 SGHRS, CDR2 YFSETQ. The length of the CDR3 is 14 residues. The CDR3 region has the DNA TGCGCCAGCAGCTTGCAAGGACAAGACTACGAGCAGTACTTC. It encodes CASSLQGQDYEQYF. The full variable domain, rest sourced from reference TRBV5-1 and TRBJ2-7, is KAGVTQTPRYLIKTRGQQVTLSCSPISGHRSVSWYQQTPGQGLQFLFEYFSETQRNKGNFPGRFSGRQFSNSRSEMNVSTLELGDSALYLCASSLQGQDYEQYFGPGTRLTVT.

This chain links TRBV2 with TRBJ2-5; D possibly corresponds to TRBD1 (6 bases). There are 12 residues in the CDR3. The germline V and J ends were trimmed by 10 bases and 2 bases, with 11 bases remaining between them. Germline lookup yields CDR1 SNHLY and CDR2 FYNNEI. For the CDR3, the DNA is TGTGCCACCTTGACAGGTCAAGAGACCCAGTACTTC. It translates to CATLTGQETQYF.

V and J are TRBV18 and TRBJ2-1, with 12 bases identical to TRBD2. CDR1 KGHSH and CDR2 LQKENI come from the germline V gene. Germline trimming cut 4 bases from V and 4 bases from J; bases unmatched to any gene: 5. There are 16 residues in the CDR3. The CDR3 coding sequence is TGTGCCAGCTCACGAAGGACTAGCGGGGAATACAATGAGCAGTTCTTC. Amino acid sequence: CASSRRTSGEYNEQFF.

The chain carries TRBV5-1 and TRBJ2-7; tentatively, D is TRBD2 (6 bases). Germline V gene data show CDR1 as SGHRS and CDR2 as YFSETQ. The CDR3 sequence is 14 residues long. Trimming pared 0 bases from V and 3 bases from J, leaving 10 bases between. The DNA of the CDR3 is TGCGCCAGCAGCTTGGGGCAGGGACTCTACGAGCAGTACTTC. Its protein is CASSLGQGLYEQYF. The whole variable domain, remainder taken from reference TRBV5-1 and TRBJ2-7, is KAGVTQTPRYLIKTRGQQVTLSCSPISGHRSVSWYQQTPGQGLQFLFEYFSETQRNKGNFPGRFSGRQFSNSRSEMNVSTLELGDSALYLCASSLGQGLYEQYFGPGTRLTVT.